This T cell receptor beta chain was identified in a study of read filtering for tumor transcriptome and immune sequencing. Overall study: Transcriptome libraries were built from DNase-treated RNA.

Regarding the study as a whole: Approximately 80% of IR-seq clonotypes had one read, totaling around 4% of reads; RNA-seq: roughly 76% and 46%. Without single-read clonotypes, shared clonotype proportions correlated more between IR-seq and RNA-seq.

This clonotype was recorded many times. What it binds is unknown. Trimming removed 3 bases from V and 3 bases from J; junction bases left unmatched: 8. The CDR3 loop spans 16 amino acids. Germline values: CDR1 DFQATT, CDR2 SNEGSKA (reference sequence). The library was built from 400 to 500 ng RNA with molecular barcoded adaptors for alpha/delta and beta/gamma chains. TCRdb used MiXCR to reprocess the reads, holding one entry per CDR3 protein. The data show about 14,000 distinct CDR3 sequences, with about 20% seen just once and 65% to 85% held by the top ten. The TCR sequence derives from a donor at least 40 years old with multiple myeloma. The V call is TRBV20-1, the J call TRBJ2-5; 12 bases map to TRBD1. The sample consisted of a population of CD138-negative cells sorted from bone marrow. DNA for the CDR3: TGCAGTGCTAGTCCCGGGACAGGGGGCATGGAAGAGACCCAGTACTTC. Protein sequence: CSASPGTGGMEETQYF.